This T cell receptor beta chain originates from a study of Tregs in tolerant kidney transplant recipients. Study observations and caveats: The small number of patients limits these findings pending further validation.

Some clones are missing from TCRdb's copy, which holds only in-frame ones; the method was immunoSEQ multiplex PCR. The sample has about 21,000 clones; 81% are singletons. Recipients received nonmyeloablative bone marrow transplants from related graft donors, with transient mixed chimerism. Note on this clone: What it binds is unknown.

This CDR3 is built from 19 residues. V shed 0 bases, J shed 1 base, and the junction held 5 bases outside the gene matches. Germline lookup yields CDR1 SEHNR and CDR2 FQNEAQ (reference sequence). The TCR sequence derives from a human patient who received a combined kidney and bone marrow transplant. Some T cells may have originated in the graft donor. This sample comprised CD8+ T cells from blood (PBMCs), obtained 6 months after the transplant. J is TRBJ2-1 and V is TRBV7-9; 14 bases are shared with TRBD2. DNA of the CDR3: TGTGCCAGCAGCTTAGCTTCGGGACTAGCGGGAGATTCCTACAATGAGCAGTTCTTC. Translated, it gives CASSLASGLAGDSYNEQFF.